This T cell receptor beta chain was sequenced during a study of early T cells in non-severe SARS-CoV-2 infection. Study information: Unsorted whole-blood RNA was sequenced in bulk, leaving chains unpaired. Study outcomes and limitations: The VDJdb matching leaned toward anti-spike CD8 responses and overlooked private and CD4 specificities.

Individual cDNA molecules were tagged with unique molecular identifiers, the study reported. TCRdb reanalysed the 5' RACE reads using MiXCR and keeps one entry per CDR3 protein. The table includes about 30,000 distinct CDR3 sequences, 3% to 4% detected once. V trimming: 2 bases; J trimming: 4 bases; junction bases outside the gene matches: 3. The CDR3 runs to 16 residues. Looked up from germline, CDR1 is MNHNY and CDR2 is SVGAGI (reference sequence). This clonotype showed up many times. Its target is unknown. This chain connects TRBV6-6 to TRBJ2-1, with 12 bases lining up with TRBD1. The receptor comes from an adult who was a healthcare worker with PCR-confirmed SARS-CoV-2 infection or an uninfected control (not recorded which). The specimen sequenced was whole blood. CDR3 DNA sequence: TGTGCCAGCAGTTACAGGGACAGGGGGCCTTACAATGAGCAGTTCTTC. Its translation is CASSYRDRGPYNEQFF.